This paragraph reports one T cell receptor (beta chain). The data stem from a study of blood T cell repertoires in COVID-19. In the authors' workflow: Quantification of nucleated cells was approximated via reference gene primer amplification. Some clones are missing from TCRdb's copy, which holds only in-frame ones; the method was immunoSEQ multiplex PCR. The V and J calls and clone size were taken over from that table, and D and trimming were inferred from the DNA. Here the sample spans about 80,000 clones, around 79% being singletons. This CDR3 spans 14 amino acids. Germline loops: CDR1 SGDLS, CDR2 YYNGEE. J gave up 4 bases and V 4 bases, and 5 bases lay outside the gene matches.

The chain carries TRBV9 and TRBJ1-5; TRBD1 agrees at 7 bases. This clonotype was obtained from a human donor in a cohort sampled during active COVID-19. Sequencing input: peripheral blood. The CDR3 region is CASSLGQWNQPQHF. In nucleotides, the CDR3 is TGTGCCAGCAGCTTGGGACAGTGGAATCAGCCCCAGCATTTT.